Shown below are 18 T cell receptor beta chains from a single sample sequenced in a study of cytomegalovirus exposure and HLA in healthy donors. The PCR had 60 Vbeta and 13 Jbeta primers. Some clones are missing from TCRdb's copy, which holds only in-frame ones; the method was immunoSEQ multiplex PCR. The sample includes 75,000 to 95,000 clones, just under 80% of them seen just once. The sample comprised PBMCs. These receptors were collected from a male donor in good health and CMV-seropositive.

The chain employs TRBV9 and TRBJ2-3, with a weak D call TRBD1 (5 bases). V lost 1 base, J lost 2 bases, and 11 bases lay in between. The CDR3 spans 15 residues. CDR1 is SGDLS, CDR2 YYNGEE, per germline. Here the CDR3 DNA reads TGTGCCAGCAGCGTATTAGGGGAATACACAGATACGCAGTATTTT. Translation gives CASSVLGEYTDTQYF.

J is TRBJ2-2 and V is TRBV27, with D perhaps matching TRBD2 (7 bases). This CDR3 comprises 17 residues. Germline V gives CDR1 MNHEY, CDR2 SMNVEV (reference sequence). V lost 1 base and J lost 3, with 15 bases in between. The CDR3 protein is CASSLWAAGADTGELFF. The CDR3 DNA reads as TGTGCCAGCAGTTTATGGGCCGCGGGGGCTGACACCGGGGAGCTGTTTTTT.

This clone was seen just once. V usage is TRBV19 and J usage is TRBJ2-3; 11 positions agree with TRBD2. CDR1 and CDR2 (germline): LNHDA, SQIVND (reference sequence). The J segment lost 3 bases and the V segment lost 4 bases, leaving 6 bases of the junction unmatched. CDR3 length: 16 residues. The CDR3 DNA reads TGTGCCAGTAGTACAAAGACTAGCGGGAAGACAGATACGCAGTATTTT. It yields the protein CASSTKTSGKTDTQYF.

The rearrangement links TRBV30 to TRBJ2-1, with D maybe TRBD2 (5 bases). The germline V and J ends were trimmed by 5 bases and 15 bases, with 17 bases remaining between them. CDR3 length equals 11 residues. Looked up from germline, CDR1 is GTSNPN and CDR2 is SVGIG (reference sequence). CDR3 protein: CAWSSGVIGFF. In DNA form, the CDR3 reads TGTGCCTGGTCCTCCGGGGTCATCGGGTTCTTC. Looking up the rest from reference TRBV30 and TRBJ2-1 gives the full variable domain: SQTIHQWPATLVQPVGSPLSLECTVEGTSNPNLYWYRQAAGRGLQLLFYSVGIGQISSEVPQNLSASRPQDRQFILSSKKLLLSDSGFYLCAWSSGVIGFFGPGTRLTVL.

The chain joins TRBV28 to TRBJ2-7; 8 positions agree with TRBD2. Germline V gene lookup returns CDR1 MDHEN and CDR2 SYDVKM. The CDR3 has 15 residues. J lost 3 bases, V lost 5 bases, and 9 bases had no gene match. The CDR3 spells CASSPSGSGVYEQYF. CDR3 in DNA: TGTGCCAGCAGTCCGAGCGGGAGTGGTGTCTACGAGCAGTACTTC.

The chain is built from TRBV28 and TRBJ1-5, with D possibly matching TRBD1 (5 bases). Germline CDR1 and CDR2: MDHEN and SYDVKM. V was pared by 6 bases and J by 7 bases, with 13 bases between. This CDR3 contains 13 residues. CDR3 residues: CASRAGVGQPQHF. In DNA form, the CDR3 reads TGTGCCAGCAGGGCGGGGGTCGGACAGCCCCAGCATTTT.

V is TRBV7-3 and J is TRBJ2-5, with TRBD2 identical over 9 bases. J was trimmed by 5 bases and V by 5 bases; bases with no gene match: 12. Germline V gene lookup returns CDR1 SGHTA and CDR2 FQGTGA. The CDR3 extends over 16 amino acids. CDR3 sequence (DNA): TGTGCCAGCAGCGACCAGCGGGGGGCCGGAAAGGAGACCCAGTACTTC. Its translation is CASSDQRGAGKETQYF.

The V call is TRBV2, the J call TRBJ2-4; 7 bases fit TRBD2. CDR1 is SNHLY and CDR2 is FYNNEI in the germline V gene. Trimming took 7 bases from V and 0 from J; bases not matched to a gene: 6. This CDR3 comprises 15 residues. The CDR3 sequence: CASTRGNRAKNIQYF. The CDR3 DNA follows: TGTGCCAGCACGCGGGGGAATAGAGCCAAAAACATTCAGTACTTC.

The genes are TRBV6-1 and TRBJ1-3; 8 bases agree with TRBD1. The germline CDR1 and CDR2 sequences are MNHNS and SASEGT. J gave up 2 bases and V 5 bases, and 2 bases lay outside the gene matches. The CDR3 loop spans 14 amino acids. The CDR3 sequence is CASSPTGAGNTIYF. DNA for the CDR3: TGTGCCAGCAGTCCGACAGGGGCTGGAAACACCATATATTTT.

This clone appeared a few times. The V and J genes are TRBV28 and TRBJ2-7; 10 bases agree with TRBD1. V gave up 2 bases and J gave up 7 bases; unmatched junction bases: 5. Per germline, CDR1 MDHEN and CDR2 SYDVKM. The CDR3 loop spans 14 amino acids. The CDR3 spells CASSLGDRGREQYF. In DNA form, the CDR3 reads TGTGCCAGCAGTTTAGGGGACAGGGGTAGGGAGCAGTACTTC.

This clone was detected once. This sample includes further DNA sequences coding for the same CDR3. J is TRBJ1-4 and V is TRBV7-9; 10 bases agree with TRBD1. The germline V gene encodes CDR1 SEHNR and CDR2 FQNEAQ (reference sequence). The CDR3 extends over 16 amino acids. With V trimmed by 5 bases and J by 1 base, 4 bases remained unmatched. The CDR3 DNA reads TGTGCCAGCAGCCCCGGACAGGGGGGAACTAATGAAAAACTGTTTTTT. It codes for CASSPGQGGTNEKLFF.

The chain couples TRBV2 to TRBJ2-1; TRBD2 agrees at 9 bases. CDR1 and CDR2 (germline): SNHLY, FYNNEI. V was pared by 5 bases and J by 5 bases, with 10 bases of the junction left unmatched. The CDR3 covers 16 residues. The CDR3 nucleotides are TGTGCCAGCAGTCAACCCAGGACTAGCGCAGACAATGAGCAGTTCTTC. Its protein product is CASSQPRTSADNEQFF. Together with reference TRBV2 and TRBJ2-1, the CDR3 gives the full variable domain: EPEVTQTPSHQVTQMGQEVILRCVPISNHLYFYWYRQILGQKVEFLVSFYNNEISEKSEIFDDQFSVERPDGSNFTLKIRSTKLEDSAMYFCASSQPRTSADNEQFFGPGTRLTVL.

This clone was recorded a few times. CDR3 in amino acids: CASSFPRQGEEKLFF. The CDR3 region has the DNA TGTGCCAGCAGTTTTCCCCGACAGGGGGAAGAAAAACTGTTTTTT. The chain joins TRBV28 to TRBJ1-4, with 9 bases identical to TRBD1. Germline V lookup: CDR1 MDHEN, CDR2 SYDVKM. V shed 3 bases and J 8 bases; nucleotides not matched to a gene: 7. CDR3 size: 15 residues.

This clone was seen only a few times. The chain has TRBV6-6 and TRBJ1-2; D uncertain. The CDR3 is 15 residues long. Between the trimmed V and J ends, which lost 5 bases and 5 bases, there was a span of 18 bases. From germline, CDR1 is MNHNY and CDR2 SVGAGI (reference sequence). The CDR3 spells CASSLTREALYGYTF. The DNA of the CDR3 is TGTGCCAGCAGTCTCACTCGGGAAGCCTTATATGGCTACACCTTC.

The gene calls are TRBV7-3 and TRBJ2-3; a weak D match, TRBD2 (7 bases). The germline V gene encodes CDR1 SGHTA and CDR2 FQGTGA. CDR3 size: 15 residues. Trimming removed 4 bases from V and 2 bases from J, with 13 bases in between. This chain's CDR3 is CASSYGGGHTDTQYF. The DNA of the CDR3 is TGTGCCAGCAGCTACGGCGGGGGACACACAGATACGCAGTATTTT.

The V and J genes are TRBV9 and TRBJ1-1; 8 bases are shared with TRBD1. J lost 2 bases, V lost 4 bases, and 4 bases had no gene match. The CDR3 length is 14 residues. CDR1 SGDLS and CDR2 YYNGEE come from the germline V gene. The CDR3 nucleotides are TGTGCCAGCAGCCTGGGACAGGTCAACACTGAAGCTTTCTTT. Protein sequence: CASSLGQVNTEAFF.

This clone appeared once. The genes are TRBV7-2 and TRBJ2-4; D remains unclear. Trimming left V 5 bases short and J 0 bases short, with 14 bases between. This CDR3 is built from 16 residues. Germline CDR1 SGHTA, CDR2 FQGNSA. CDR3 amino acids: CASSGDSELAKNIQYF. The CDR3 DNA is TGTGCCAGCAGCGGTGACTCAGAACTAGCCAAAAACATTCAGTACTTC.

The chain carries TRBV19 and TRBJ2-5; 11 nucleotides line up with TRBD1. CDR3 size: 15 residues. Looked up from germline, CDR1 is LNHDA and CDR2 is SQIVND (reference sequence). J was trimmed by 2 bases and V by 5 bases; bases with no gene match: 4. The CDR3 DNA sequence: TGTGCCAGTAGTGGGACAGGGGGATGGCAAGAGACCCAGTACTTC. Translated, it gives CASSGTGGWQETQYF.